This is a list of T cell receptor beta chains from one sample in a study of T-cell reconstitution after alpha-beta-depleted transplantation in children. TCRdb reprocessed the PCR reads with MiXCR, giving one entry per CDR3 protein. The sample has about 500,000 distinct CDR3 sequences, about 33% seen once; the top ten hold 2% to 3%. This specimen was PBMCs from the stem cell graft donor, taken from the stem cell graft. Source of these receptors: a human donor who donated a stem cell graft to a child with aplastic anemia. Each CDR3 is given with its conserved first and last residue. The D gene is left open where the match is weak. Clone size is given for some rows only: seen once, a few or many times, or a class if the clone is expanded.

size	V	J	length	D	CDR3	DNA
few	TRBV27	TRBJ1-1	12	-	CASSFLEPEAFF	TGTGCCAGCAGTTTCCTAGAGCCTGAAGCTTTCTTT
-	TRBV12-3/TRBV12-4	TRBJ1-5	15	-	CASSLRVRSNQPQHF	TGTGCCAGCAGTCTTAGGGTCAGAAGCAATCAGCCCCAGCATTTT
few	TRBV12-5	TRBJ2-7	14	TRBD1	CASAPGQGTYEQYF	TGTGCTAGTGCCCCGGGACAGGGGACTTACGAGCAGTACTTC
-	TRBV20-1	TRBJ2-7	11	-	CSATAAYEQYF	TGCAGTGCTACGGCGGCCTACGAGCAGTACTTC
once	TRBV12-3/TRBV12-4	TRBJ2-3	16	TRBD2	CASSTMLAGIADTQYF	TGTGCCAGCAGTACGATGCTAGCGGGGATCGCAGATACGCAGTATTTT
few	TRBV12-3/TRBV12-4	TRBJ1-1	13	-	CASSLRWEGQAFF	TGTGCCAGCAGTTTACGCTGGGAGGGGCAGGCTTTCTTT
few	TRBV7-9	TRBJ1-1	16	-	CASSFRSPGTGAEAFF	TGTGCCAGCAGCTTCCGCTCCCCCGGGACGGGCGCTGAAGCTTTCTTT
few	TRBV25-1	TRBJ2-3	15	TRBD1	CASSEVGQGADTQYF	TGTGCCAGCAGTGAAGTGGGACAGGGGGCAGATACGCAGTATTTT
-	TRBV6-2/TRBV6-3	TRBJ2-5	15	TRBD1	CASSYSGQGMETQYF	TGTGCCAGCAGTTACTCGGGACAGGGGATGGAGACCCAGTACTTC
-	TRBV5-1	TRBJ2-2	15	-	CASSLASGVPGELFF	TGCGCCAGCAGCTTGGCCTCAGGGGTCCCCGGGGAGCTGTTTTTT
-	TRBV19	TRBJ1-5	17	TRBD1	CASSPHTLTGGNQPQHF	TGTGCCAGTAGTCCACACACGCTGACAGGGGGAAATCAGCCCCAGCATTTT
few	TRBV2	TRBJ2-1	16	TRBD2	CASSEVLAGHNNEQFF	TGTGCCAGCAGTGAAGTCCTAGCGGGACATAACAATGAGCAGTTCTTC
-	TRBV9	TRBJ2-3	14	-	CASSVVQKADTQYF	TGTGCCAGCAGCGTAGTTCAGAAGGCAGATACGCAGTATTTT
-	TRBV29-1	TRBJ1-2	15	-	CSVVKMAGANYGYTF	TGCAGCGTTGTCAAGATGGCAGGGGCTAACTATGGCTACACCTTC
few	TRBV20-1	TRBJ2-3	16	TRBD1	CSAREGQRIIEDTQYF	TGCAGTGCTAGAGAGGGACAGAGGATCATCGAGGATACGCAGTATTTT
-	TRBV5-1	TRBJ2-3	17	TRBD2	CASSLEGTSAGVDTQYF	TGCGCCAGCAGCTTGGAAGGGACTAGCGCGGGAGTAGATACGCAGTATTTT
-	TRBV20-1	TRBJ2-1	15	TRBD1	CSARTGQGGNNEQFF	TGCAGTGCTAGAACGGGACAGGGAGGCAACAATGAGCAGTTCTTC
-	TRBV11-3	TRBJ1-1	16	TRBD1	CASSPRRGQGNTEAFF	TGTGCCAGCAGCCCCAGAAGAGGACAGGGGAACACTGAAGCTTTCTTT
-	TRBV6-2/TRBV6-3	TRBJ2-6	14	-	CASSYADGANVLTF	TGTGCCAGCAGTTACGCCGATGGGGCCAACGTCCTGACTTTC
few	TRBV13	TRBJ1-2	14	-	CASSSQGQDDGYTF	TGTGCCAGCAGCTCACAGGGTCAGGACGATGGCTACACCTTC
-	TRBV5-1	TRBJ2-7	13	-	CASRASDAYEQYF	TGCGCCAGCAGGGCCAGCGATGCCTACGAGCAGTACTTC
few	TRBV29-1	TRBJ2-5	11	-	CSVESQETQYF	TGCAGCGTTGAATCACAAGAGACCCAGTACTTC
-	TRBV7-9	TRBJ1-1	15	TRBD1	CASSRVTGEVTEAFF	TGTGCCAGCAGCAGGGTCACAGGGGAGGTCACTGAAGCTTTCTTT
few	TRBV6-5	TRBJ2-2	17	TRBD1	CASSYFTGGSGTGELFF	TGTGCCAGCAGTTACTTTACAGGGGGCAGTGGCACCGGGGAGCTGTTTTTT
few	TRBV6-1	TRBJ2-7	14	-	CASSQAPSVYEQYF	TGTGCCAGCAGCCAGGCTCCTAGCGTCTACGAGCAGTACTTC
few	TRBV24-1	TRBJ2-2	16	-	CATSDSPRVNTGELFF	TGTGCCACCAGTGACAGTCCACGAGTTAACACCGGGGAGCTGTTTTTT
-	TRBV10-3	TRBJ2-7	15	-	CAIRSQQTNPYEQYF	TGTGCCATCCGTTCGCAACAGACGAATCCCTACGAGCAGTACTTC
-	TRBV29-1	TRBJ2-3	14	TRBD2	CSARGGRGTDTQYF	TGCAGCGCCCGTGGCGGGAGAGGTACAGATACGCAGTATTTT
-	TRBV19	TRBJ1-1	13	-	CASSSEKASEAFF	TGTGCCAGTAGTAGCGAAAAGGCCTCTGAAGCTTTCTTT
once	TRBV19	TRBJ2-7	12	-	CASSISGYEQYF	TGTGCCAGTAGTATATCCGGATACGAGCAGTACTTC
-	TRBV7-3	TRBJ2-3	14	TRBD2	CASSPAGEADTQYF	TGTGCCAGCAGCCCAGCGGGGGAGGCAGATACGCAGTATTTT
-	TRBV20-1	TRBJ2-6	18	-	CSARSRQQAKGGANVLTF	TGCAGTGCTAGATCAAGGCAACAGGCCAAGGGTGGGGCCAACGTCCTGACTTTC
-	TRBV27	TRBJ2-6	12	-	CASSPRVGVLTF	TGTGCCAGCAGTCCCCGGGTTGGCGTCCTGACTTTC
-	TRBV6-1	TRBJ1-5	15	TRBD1	CASRDDRGGNQPQHF	TGTGCCAGCAGGGACGACAGGGGGGGCAATCAGCCCCAGCATTTT
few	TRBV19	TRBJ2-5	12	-	CASSINPETQYF	TGTGCCAGTAGTATCAACCCCGAGACCCAGTACTTC
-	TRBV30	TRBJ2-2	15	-	CAWSRRALGTGELFF	TGTGCCTGGAGTAGGAGGGCCCTAGGCACCGGGGAGCTGTTTTTT
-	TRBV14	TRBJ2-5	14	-	CASSQRTVQETQYF	TGTGCCAGCAGCCAACGGACAGTTCAAGAGACCCAGTACTTC
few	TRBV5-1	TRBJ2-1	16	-	CASSSLGGSSYNEQFF	TGCGCCAGCAGCTCCCTAGGCGGTAGCTCCTACAATGAGCAGTTCTTC
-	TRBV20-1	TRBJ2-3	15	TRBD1	CSATMTGKSPDTQYF	TGCAGTGCAACAATGACAGGGAAGTCCCCAGATACGCAGTATTTT
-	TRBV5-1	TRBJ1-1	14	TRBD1	CASSVDRGFPEAFF	TGCGCCAGCAGCGTGGACAGGGGTTTCCCTGAAGCTTTCTTT
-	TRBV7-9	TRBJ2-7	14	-	CASSLSGLSYEQYF	TGTGCCAGCAGCTTATCGGGGCTCTCCTACGAGCAGTACTTC
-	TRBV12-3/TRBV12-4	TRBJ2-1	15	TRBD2	CASSSSGRAGNEQFF	TGTGCCAGCAGCTCTAGCGGGAGGGCCGGTAATGAGCAGTTCTTC
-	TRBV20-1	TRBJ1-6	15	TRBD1	CSAWTGGDSNSPLHF	TGCAGTGCTTGGACAGGGGGCGATTCTAATTCACCCCTCCACTTT
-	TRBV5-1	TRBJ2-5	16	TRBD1	CASSPLKTGYQETQYF	TGCGCCAGCAGCCCCCTCAAGACAGGGTACCAAGAGACCCAGTACTTC
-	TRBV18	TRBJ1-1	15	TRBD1	CASSQTQGEGTEAFF	TGTGCCAGCTCTCAAACACAGGGGGAAGGCACTGAAGCTTTCTTT